Each of the 25 T cell receptor beta chains below was sequenced from the same sample in a study of siplizumab effects on memory and regulatory T cells. Profiled with immunoSEQ multiplex PCR; TCRdb holds only in-frame clones, not every one. The repertoire has 95,000 to 130,000 clones, approximately 94% of them found once; the top ten carry roughly 1.7%. Sequencing was done on a sample of non-Treg CD4+ T cells sorted from blood. The source of these receptors is a human donor in good health.

The rearrangement uses TRBV7-9 and TRBJ2-7; D is unclear. With 2 bases removed from V and 1 base from J, the gap between germline ends came to 9 bases. Germline CDR1 reads SEHNR; CDR2 reads FQNEAQ (reference sequence). The CDR3 sequence is 14 residues long. DNA for the CDR3: TGTGCCAGCAGCTTATTCCCAGGTTCCTACGAGCAGTACTTC. Protein sequence: CASSLFPGSYEQYF.

This chain links TRBV2 with TRBJ1-6; D is perhaps TRBD1 (5 bases). CDR1 and CDR2 from the germline V gene are SNHLY and FYNNEI. V dropped 4 bases and J dropped 7 bases, with 11 bases sitting between them. The CDR3 spans 14 residues. Written as DNA, the CDR3 is TGTGCCAGCAGTGCCCGGACAATCAATTCACCCCTCCACTTT. Protein product: CASSARTINSPLHF.

This clone was observed once. In DNA form, the CDR3 reads TGTGCCAGTAGTATCATGGAGGGCGCAGAGACCCAGTACTTC. Translated, it gives CASSIMEGAETQYF. This chain joins TRBV19 and TRBJ2-5; weak D call: TRBD2 (6 bases). CDR1 and CDR2 from the germline V gene are LNHDA and SQIVND (reference sequence). CDR3 length equals 14 residues. With 3 bases removed from V and 4 bases from J, the gap between germline ends came to 12 bases.

The rearrangement uses TRBV19 and TRBJ1-2; tentatively, D is TRBD1 (5 bases). V shed 7 bases and J shed 2 bases, with 11 bases lying between them. CDR1 and CDR2 (germline): LNHDA, SQIVND (reference sequence). CDR3 size: 13 residues. The CDR3 here is CASTAGINYGYTF. As DNA, the CDR3 is TGTGCCAGTACGGCAGGGATCAACTATGGCTACACCTTC.

The rearrangement uses TRBV19 and TRBJ1-2; tentative D call: TRBD1 (6 bases). CDR3 length equals 14 residues. Germline loops: CDR1 LNHDA, CDR2 SQIVND (reference sequence). V was shortened by 5 bases and J by 5 bases, with 15 bases between the two germline ends. The CDR3 DNA reads TGTGCCAGTAGTCTGGGACAAGGGTTTTATGGCTACACCTTC. This encodes CASSLGQGFYGYTF.

This rearrangement joins TRBV11-1 to TRBJ1-1; D unresolved. This CDR3 has 14 residues. Trimming removed 4 bases at V and 0 bases at J, with 9 bases between. In germline, CDR1 is SGHAT, CDR2 FQDESV (reference sequence). The chain's CDR3 is CASSSMTVNTEAFF. The CDR3 DNA follows: TGTGCCAGCAGCTCTATGACGGTGAACACTGAAGCTTTCTTT.

The chain combines TRBV7-8 with TRBJ2-7; 15 bases are shared with TRBD2. Germline lookup yields CDR1 SGHVS and CDR2 FQNEAQ. The V and J ends lost 5 bases and 0 bases, in that order; junction bases with no gene match: 8. The CDR3 sequence is 18 residues long. The chain's CDR3 is CASSKPGTSGRSSYEQYF. Here the CDR3 DNA reads TGTGCCAGCAGCAAACCCGGGACTAGCGGGAGGAGCTCCTACGAGCAGTACTTC.

The J gene is TRBJ2-1, the V gene TRBV6-5; TRBD2 agrees at 14 bases. Germline CDR1 and CDR2: MNHEY and SVGAGI. The CDR3 is 15 residues long. The trim removed 6 bases at V and 2 bases at J, leaving 0 bases unmatched. The CDR3 protein is CASRTSGRAYNEQFF. The CDR3 DNA follows: TGTGCCAGCAGGACTAGCGGGAGGGCCTACAATGAGCAGTTCTTC.

The rearrangement links TRBV18 to TRBJ2-4; unclear D gene. The CDR3 consists of 13 residues. The germline V gene encodes CDR1 KGHSH and CDR2 LQKENI. V lost 0 bases and J lost 8, with 8 bases in between. The CDR3 DNA is TGTGCCAGCTCACCACCGGGTCAGGACATTCAGTACTTC. Its translation is CASSPPGQDIQYF.

The rearrangement joins TRBV6-5 to TRBJ2-7, with 7 positions matching TRBD1. This CDR3 is 14 amino acids long. Germline values: CDR1 MNHEY, CDR2 SVGAGI. The J segment lost 2 bases and the V segment lost 4 bases, leaving 5 bases of the junction unmatched. CDR3 residues: CASSSTGQTYEQYF. The CDR3 DNA reads TGTGCCAGCAGTTCGACGGGACAGACCTACGAGCAGTACTTC.

V and J are TRBV5-1 and TRBJ2-1; 13 bases are shared with TRBD2. The CDR3 runs 17 residues. Germline V gene data show CDR1 as SGHRS and CDR2 as YFSETQ. The V and J ends lost 4 bases and 9 bases, in that order; junction bases with no gene match: 13. The CDR3 DNA follows: TGCGCCAGCAGCCTCACGTCCCCGGGACTAGCGGGAACTGAGCAGTTCTTC. This codes for CASSLTSPGLAGTEQFF.

The chain uses TRBV25-1 and TRBJ1-4, with D tentatively TRBD1 (5 bases). V was clipped by 5 bases and J by 0 bases, with 16 bases between them. CDR3 length: 17 amino acids. Germline CDR1 is MGHDK and CDR2 is SYGVNS. The DNA of the CDR3 is TGTGCCAGCAGTACCCTGGGGGAGGGAGCAACTAATGAAAAACTGTTTTTT. Protein: CASSTLGEGATNEKLFF. Full variable domain (rest looked up from reference TRBV25-1 and TRBJ1-4): EADIYQTPRYLVIGTGKKITLECSQTMGHDKMYWYQQDPGMELHLIHYSYGVNSTEKGDLSSESTVSRIRTEHFPLTLESARPSHTSQYLCASSTLGEGATNEKLFFGSGTQLSVL.

The rearrangement uses TRBV18 and TRBJ1-2; D unclear. CDR3 length: 13 amino acids. Deletions cut 3 bases from V and 0 bases from J, with 5 bases between. Per germline, CDR1 KGHSH and CDR2 LQKENI. For the CDR3, the DNA is TGTGCCAGCTCACCCACTTCTAACTATGGCTACACCTTC. This codes for CASSPTSNYGYTF.

The chain is built from TRBV6-5 and TRBJ2-3, with 7 bases aligning to TRBD2. V trimming: 6 bases; J trimming: 1 base; junction bases outside the gene matches: 4. The CDR3 covers 14 residues. The germline CDR1 and CDR2 sequences are MNHEY and SVGAGI. The CDR3 sequence: CASSPLAGTDTQYF. Written as DNA, the CDR3 is TGTGCCAGCAGCCCGCTAGCGGGCACAGATACGCAGTATTTT.

V usage is TRBV6-6 and J usage is TRBJ2-2; 7 positions match TRBD1. This CDR3 is 15 amino acids long. Germline V CDR1 and CDR2: MNHNY, SVGAGI (reference sequence). Trimming removed 2 bases from V and 3 bases from J; junction bases left unmatched: 3. The DNA of the CDR3 is TGTGCCAGCAGTTACAGGGGGCTGGACACCGGGGAGCTGTTTTTT. Encoded protein: CASSYRGLDTGELFF.

The chain recombines TRBV6-6 with TRBJ2-7; D is unclear. V was clipped by 2 bases and J by 5 bases, with 10 bases between them. From germline, CDR1 is MNHNY and CDR2 SVGAGI (reference sequence). The CDR3 has 13 residues. The CDR3: CASSYKGKNEQYF. CDR3 DNA sequence: TGTGCCAGCAGTTACAAGGGAAAAAACGAGCAGTACTTC.

CDR3 loop: CASTPVPGIRSYTF. CDR3 DNA sequence: TGTGCCAGCACTCCCGTGCCGGGTATTAGGAGCTACACCTTC. This chain connects TRBV27 to TRBJ1-2; D gene uncertain. The germline V gene has CDR1 MNHEY and CDR2 SMNVEV (reference sequence). This CDR3 comprises 14 residues. The V gene lost 7 bases and the J gene lost 9 bases, with 21 bases spanning the gap.

This chain uses TRBV5-1 with TRBJ1-1; possible D gene TRBD1, 5 bases. With 5 bases removed from V and 2 bases from J, the gap between germline ends came to 7 bases. The CDR3 is made up of 12 amino acids. Germline-derived CDR1 and CDR2 are SGHRS and YFSETQ. The CDR3 sequence is CASRGGNTEAFF. CDR3 DNA: TGCGCCAGCAGGGGGGGAAACACTGAAGCTTTCTTT.

This clone appeared a single time. The gene calls are TRBV11-2 and TRBJ1-3; unclear D gene. The CDR3 is made up of 14 amino acids. V was pared by 2 bases and J by 4 bases, with 9 bases between. The germline V gene encodes CDR1 SGHAT and CDR2 FQNNGV. CDR3 coding DNA: TGTGCCAGCAGCTTACAACCGGGAGGAAACACCATATATTTT. Translation: CASSLQPGGNTIYF. The full variable domain, with the rest looked up from reference TRBV11-2 and TRBJ1-3, is EAGVAQSPRYKIIEKRQSVAFWCNPISGHATLYWYQQILGQGPKLLIQFQNNGVVDDSQLPKDRFSAERLKGVDSTLKIQPAKLEDSAVYLCASSLQPGGNTIYFGEGSWLTVV.

The J gene is TRBJ2-7, the V gene TRBV19; either TRBD1 or TRBD2 may fit D (5 bases each). This CDR3 comprises 14 residues. Germline loops: CDR1 LNHDA, CDR2 SQIVND (reference sequence). V shed 1 base and J shed 6 bases, with 13 bases lying between them. The CDR3 sequence is CASSIGTRGSEQYF. CDR3 sequence (DNA): TGTGCCAGTAGTATAGGGACAAGAGGGTCCGAGCAGTACTTC.

The rearrangement uses TRBV7-3 and TRBJ2-2; D is undetermined. This CDR3 is built from 15 residues. Germline lookup yields CDR1 SGHTA and CDR2 FQGTGA. The V and J ends lost 5 bases and 4 bases respectively, with 14 bases between them. The chain's CDR3 is CASSPQSMVTGELFF. CDR3 DNA: TGTGCCAGCAGCCCCCAAAGCATGGTCACCGGGGAGCTGTTTTTT.

The chain is built from TRBV19 and TRBJ2-7, with 7 bases aligning to TRBD1. The ends lost 8 bases at V and 4 bases at J; junction bases unmatched: 8. The CDR3 is made up of 13 amino acids. CDR1 is LNHDA and CDR2 is SQIVND in the germline V gene (reference sequence). This chain's CDR3 is CASQGDSPYEQYF. CDR3 bases: TGTGCCAGTCAAGGGGACAGCCCATACGAGCAGTACTTC. Complete variable domain (other parts from reference TRBV19 and TRBJ2-7): DGGITQSPKYLFRKEGQNVTLSCEQNLNHDAMYWYRQDPGQGLRLIYYSQIVNDFQKGDIAEGYSVSREKKESFPLTVTSAQKNPTAFYLCASQGDSPYEQYFGPGTRLTVT.

The V call is TRBV20-1, the J call TRBJ1-1, with D uncertain. The CDR3 length is 10 residues. The ends were cut back, 3 bases at V and 3 bases at J, with 2 bases in the middle. The germline V gene encodes CDR1 DFQATT and CDR2 SNEGSKA (reference sequence). CDR3 DNA sequence: TGCAGTGCTAGTGACACTGAAGCTTTCTTT. Translation gives CSASDTEAFF.

This clone appeared a single time. V usage is TRBV18 and J usage is TRBJ2-7; D gene ambiguous. Trimming took off 1 base at V and 2 bases at J, with 9 bases between the two ends. There are 14 residues in the CDR3. Germline loops: CDR1 KGHSH, CDR2 LQKENI. The CDR3 bases are TGTGCCAGCTCACCACAGGGCGGCACCTACGAGCAGTACTTC. It specifies CASSPQGGTYEQYF.

The chain carries TRBV6-1 and TRBJ2-7, with 8 bases aligning to TRBD2. Unmatched junction bases numbered 11, after V lost 4 bases and J lost 3 bases. CDR3 size: 16 residues. CDR1 is MNHNS, CDR2 SASEGT, per germline. CDR3 protein: CASSGPPSGRSYEQYF. The CDR3 nucleotides read TGTGCCAGCAGTGGGCCGCCAAGCGGGAGAAGCTACGAGCAGTACTTC.